The clone carrying this T cell receptor (beta chain) has ten or more counts. Its antigen is unidentified. The record originates from a study of T cells in Graves' hyperthyroidism and ophthalmopathy. Study-level points and caveats: Most thyroid clonotypes expanded above 0.001 appeared in blood too. Ophthalmopathy prediction by the model preceded onset by a median approximately six months.

What was amplified from RNA transcripts were TCR beta CDR3 regions. The HTBI set primed first-round TCR CDR3 RT-PCR. MiXCR, run by TCRdb on the multiplex PCR reads, gives a single entry per CDR3 protein. The table has some 510,000 distinct CDR3 sequences, 20% to 25% seen once. Losses at the gene ends were 1 base for V and 2 bases for J; bases not matched to a gene: 5. The CDR3 is 14 amino acids. CDR1 is DFQATT, CDR2 SNEGSKA, per germline (reference sequence). More than 8.5 ml of fresh peripheral blood supplied the PBMCs. The sequence came from a man aged 18 to 30 with Graves' hyperthyroidism. The rearrangement joins TRBV20-1 to TRBJ2-7, with 7 bases that match TRBD1. The sample taken for sequencing was blood. The CDR3: CSARGGQLAYEQYF. In nucleotides, the CDR3 is TGCAGTGCTAGAGGGGGACAGCTAGCCTACGAGCAGTACTTC.